The 28 T cell receptor beta chains listed next were all sequenced from one sample in a study of OX40 agonist ivuxolimab in advanced cancers. TCRdb's table, derived via immunoSEQ multiplex PCR, lists solely in-frame clones and lacks some. The sample shows about 53,000 clones, approximately 84% of them seen only once. This material consisted of CD4+ or CD8+ T cells sorted from blood, taken in a trial of the OX40 agonist ivuxolimab. The receptors were gathered from an adult with an advanced solid tumor such as melanoma, head and neck, liver or kidney cancer.

The rearrangement joins TRBV30 to TRBJ1-1; TRBD1 is a possible D gene (6 bases). V lost 1 base to trimming and J lost 7 bases, with 13 bases between them. The CDR3 is made up of 13 amino acids. CDR1 and CDR2 (germline): GTSNPN, SVGIG (reference sequence). CDR3 DNA: TGTGCCTGGAGTGCCCCGACAGGAAATGAAGCTTTCTTT. It specifies CAWSAPTGNEAFF.

V usage is TRBV6-5 and J usage is TRBJ2-5, with TRBD2 matching over 9 bases. Germline CDR1 MNHEY, CDR2 SVGAGI. This CDR3 is built from 15 residues. V shed 5 bases, J shed 3 bases, and the junction held 7 bases outside the gene matches. Here the CDR3 reads CASSGGGGGKETQYF. The DNA of the CDR3 is TGTGCCAGCAGTGGAGGCGGGGGGGGGAAAGAGACCCAGTACTTC.

The chain is built from TRBV27 and TRBJ1-2, with D unresolved. The CDR3 has 11 amino acids. The V end lost 5 bases, the J end lost 3 bases, and 4 bases lay between the germline ends. Germline CDR1 reads MNHEY; CDR2 reads SMNVEV (reference sequence). CDR3 protein: CASSDYYGYTF. DNA of the CDR3: TGTGCCAGCAGTGATTACTATGGCTACACCTTC.

V is TRBV18 and J is TRBJ2-7; the D gene could be TRBD1 or TRBD2 (5 bases each). Germline lookup yields CDR1 KGHSH and CDR2 LQKENI. V gave up 6 bases and J gave up 3 bases, with 15 bases separating them. This CDR3 comprises 14 residues. For the CDR3, the DNA is TGTGCCAGCTCCCGGGACGAACGGAACTACGAGCAGTACTTC. Its protein product is CASSRDERNYEQYF.

The chain is built from TRBV30 and TRBJ1-5; TRBD1 matches at 7 bases. Germline CDR1 and CDR2: GTSNPN and SVGIG (reference sequence). The CDR3 is 16 amino acids. V was clipped by 0 bases and J by 0 bases; unmatched bases: 5. CDR3 bases: TGTGCCTGGAGTGTATTCGGACAGGTTAGCAATCAGCCCCAGCATTTT. This codes for CAWSVFGQVSNQPQHF.

The genes are TRBV6-4 and TRBJ2-2; TRBD1 might be the D (6 bases). V lost 2 bases and J 3 bases, leaving 7 bases between the germline ends. Germline assignment: CDR1 MRHNA and CDR2 SNTAGT. The CDR3 covers 14 residues. Written as DNA, the CDR3 is TGTGCCAGCAGTGACCAGGGGTACACCGGGGAGCTGTTTTTT. This gives the protein CASSDQGYTGELFF.

This clone appeared a few times. The rearrangement joins TRBV15 to TRBJ1-6; D not certain. This CDR3 has 16 amino acids. The V and J ends lost 1 base and 9 bases respectively, with 16 bases between them. CDR1 is LNHNV, CDR2 YYDKDF, per germline (reference sequence). CDR3 in DNA: TGTGCCACCAGCAGAGCTACGGGCCCCGGCGGTTCACCCCTCCACTTT. Amino acids: CATSRATGPGGSPLHF.

The gene calls are TRBV27 and TRBJ1-6, with 7 bases lining up with TRBD1. The V gene end was trimmed by 5 bases and the J gene end by 10 bases; junction bases not matched to a gene: 11. Germline CDR1 is MNHEY and CDR2 is SMNVEV (reference sequence). This CDR3 contains 15 residues. In nucleotides, the CDR3 is TGTGCCAGCAGTGGAGCGACAGGGCGCGGCTCACCCCTCCACTTT. Its translation is CASSGATGRGSPLHF.

The gene calls are TRBV5-6 and TRBJ1-6, with D perhaps TRBD1 (6 bases). This CDR3 spans 16 amino acids. The V and J ends lost 0 bases and 6 bases respectively, with 13 bases between them. CDR1 SGHDT and CDR2 YYEEEE come from the germline V gene. The CDR3 protein is CASSLDGGGGNSPLHF. CDR3 nucleotides: TGTGCCAGCAGCTTGGATGGAGGGGGTGGTAATTCACCCCTCCACTTT.

This chain connects TRBV2 to TRBJ2-2; 8 bases match TRBD1. Germline trimming cut 5 bases from V and 5 bases from J; bases unmatched to any gene: 7. CDR1 is SNHLY and CDR2 is FYNNEI in the germline V gene. The CDR3 loop spans 15 amino acids. The CDR3 sequence: CASSPGQASTGELFF. DNA for the CDR3: TGTGCCAGCAGTCCGGGACAGGCGTCGACCGGGGAGCTGTTTTTT.

This clone was seen only once. The V and J genes are TRBV6-6 and TRBJ2-5, with 9 bases that match TRBD2. The germline gives CDR1 MNHNY, CDR2 SVGAGI (reference sequence). The CDR3 extends over 13 amino acids. The V and J ends lost 5 bases and 4 bases, in that order; junction bases with no gene match: 2. The CDR3 DNA reads TGTGCCAGCAGTCCAGCGGGAGGAGAGACCCAGTACTTC. Protein product: CASSPAGGETQYF.

This sequence joins TRBV5-4 and TRBJ2-1; a possible D gene is TRBD2 (6 bases). The CDR3 extends over 13 amino acids. Germline CDR1 reads SGHNT; CDR2 reads YYREEE (reference sequence). V was cut by 1 base and J by 8 bases, with 10 bases left in between. CDR3 sequence: CASSLTLAYEQFF. CDR3 in DNA: TGTGCCAGCAGCTTGACCCTAGCGTATGAGCAGTTCTTC.

The chain recombines TRBV11-2 with TRBJ1-5; no clear D. CDR1 and CDR2 (germline): SGHAT, FQNNGV. The V gene lost 1 base and the J gene lost 3 bases, with 7 bases spanning the gap. The CDR3 has 14 amino acids. The CDR3 DNA follows: TGTGCCAGCAGCTTAGGAGGCTTCAATCAGCCCCAGCATTTT. This translates into CASSLGGFNQPQHF.

This clone appeared a few times. V usage is TRBV15 and J usage is TRBJ2-1, with TRBD2 identical over 8 bases. CDR1 is LNHNV and CDR2 is YYDKDF in the germline V gene (reference sequence). The length of the CDR3 is 15 residues. J gave up 8 bases and V 0 bases, and 6 bases lay outside the gene matches. The CDR3 DNA sequence: TGTGCCACCAGCAGAGAAGCGGGAGCGGGGGATGAGCAGTTCTTC. Translating gives CATSREAGAGDEQFF.

This chain connects TRBV9 to TRBJ1-2, with 9 bases that match TRBD1. Germline lookup yields CDR1 SGDLS and CDR2 YYNGEE. This CDR3 region has 15 residues. The ends lost 4 bases at V and 7 bases at J; junction bases unmatched: 11. The CDR3 reads CASSPQQGAPGGYTF. CDR3 DNA sequence: TGTGCCAGCAGCCCCCAACAGGGGGCGCCTGGTGGCTACACCTTC.

This chain uses TRBV2 with TRBJ1-1; no reliable D call. Trimming left V 7 bases short and J 1 base short, with 10 bases between. The CDR3 loop spans 13 amino acids. Germline values: CDR1 SNHLY, CDR2 FYNNEI. CDR3 bases: TGTGCCAGCAAGGGTTACCAGAACACTGAAGCTTTCTTT. This sequence encodes CASKGYQNTEAFF. The complete variable domain, with remaining parts taken from reference TRBV2 and TRBJ1-1, reads EPEVTQTPSHQVTQMGQEVILRCVPISNHLYFYWYRQILGQKVEFLVSFYNNEISEKSEIFDDQFSVERPDGSNFTLKIRSTKLEDSAMYFCASKGYQNTEAFFGQGTRLTVV.

The chain carries TRBV7-3 and TRBJ2-2; D is unresolved. Trimming pared 6 bases from V and 4 bases from J, leaving 9 bases between. Germline CDR1 reads SGHTA; CDR2 reads FQGTGA. This CDR3 is built from 13 residues. CDR3 DNA: TGTGCCAGCAGTCTGGAGATCACCGGGGAGCTGTTTTTT. Its translation is CASSLEITGELFF.

Of note for this clone: Mismatch with germline at one junction end may stem from a read error. The chain employs TRBV5-6 and TRBJ2-1, with TRBD1 identical over 9 bases. Germline V gene sequence: CDR1 SGHDT, CDR2 YYEEEE. The CDR3 runs to 13 residues. In DNA form, the CDR3 reads TGCGCCACCTTCCGAACAGGGGGCCGGGAGCAGTTCTTC. It codes for CATFRTGGREQFF.

The rearrangement links TRBV18 to TRBJ1-2; a possible D gene is TRBD1 (6 bases). The CDR3 length is 20 residues. Per the germline V gene, CDR1 is KGHSH and CDR2 is LQKENI. Deletions cut 3 bases from V and 2 bases from J, with 28 bases between. The DNA for the CDR3 is TGTGCCAGCTCACCGAGTCATCGGGTTTCGACAGGAAGAGACAACTATGGCTACACCTTC. Translation: CASSPSHRVSTGRDNYGYTF. The variable domain in full, with the rest retrieved from reference TRBV18 and TRBJ1-2, is NAGVMQNPRHLVRRRGQEARLRCSPMKGHSHVYWYRQLPEEGLKFMVYLQKENIIDESGMPKERFSAEFPKEGPSILRIQQVVRGDSAAYFCASSPSHRVSTGRDNYGYTFGSGTRLTVV.

The V and J genes are TRBV28 and TRBJ2-1; 8 nucleotides line up with TRBD2. Germline CDR1 is MDHEN and CDR2 is SYDVKM. The CDR3 is 15 amino acids. Trimming removed 5 bases from V and 9 bases from J; junction bases left unmatched: 12. CDR3 nucleotides: TGTGCCAGCAGTCCCGGGACTAGGCGTGAGAGTGAGCAGTTCTTC. This encodes CASSPGTRRESEQFF.

This chain links TRBV18 with TRBJ1-2; TRBD1 aligns across 7 bases. Germline-derived CDR1 and CDR2 are KGHSH and LQKENI. Trimming took 3 bases from V and 0 from J; bases not matched to a gene: 4. The CDR3 runs 15 residues. CDR3 protein: CASSPLQGSNYGYTF. CDR3 bases: TGTGCCAGCTCACCGTTACAGGGGTCTAACTATGGCTACACCTTC.

The chain is built from TRBV19 and TRBJ2-7, with D possibly being TRBD1 or TRBD2 (6 bases each). The ends were cut back, 5 bases at V and 1 base at J, with 15 bases in the middle. The CDR3 totals 15 residues. CDR1 LNHDA and CDR2 SQIVND come from the germline V gene (reference sequence). The CDR3 DNA reads TGTGCCAGTAGTGGAAGGGGGGCCTTATCCTACGAGCAGTACTTC. It translates to CASSGRGALSYEQYF.

The chain employs TRBV19 and TRBJ1-1; D unclear. The CDR3 loop spans 15 amino acids. Trimming stripped 7 bases from V and 3 bases from J, with 18 bases between. CDR1 is LNHDA, CDR2 SQIVND, per germline (reference sequence). In DNA, the CDR3 is TGTGCCAGTATCGACCTGGGATTCCAGGACACTGAAGCTTTCTTT. Encoded protein: CASIDLGFQDTEAFF.

The chain recombines TRBV7-9 with TRBJ2-4, with TRBD2 matching 12 bases. The CDR3 length is 17 residues. Per the germline V gene, CDR1 is SEHNR and CDR2 is FQNEAQ (reference sequence). Trimming removed 3 bases from V and 3 bases from J; junction bases left unmatched: 6. The CDR3 is CASSFPGLAGSKNIQYF. CDR3 nucleotide sequence: TGTGCCAGCAGCTTTCCCGGACTAGCGGGGAGCAAAAACATTCAGTACTTC.

The V gene is TRBV11-2, the J gene TRBJ1-5; TRBD1 is a possible D gene (5 bases). CDR3 size: 13 residues. Per the germline V gene, CDR1 is SGHAT and CDR2 is FQNNGV. The V gene lost 2 bases and the J gene lost 6 bases, with 8 bases spanning the gap. CDR3 residues: CASSLSGGQPQHF. CDR3 nucleotide sequence: TGTGCCAGCAGCTTATCTGGGGGTCAGCCCCAGCATTTT.

The chain is built from TRBV30 and TRBJ1-2, with D tentatively TRBD1 (5 bases). The CDR3 has 16 amino acids. Trimming took off 3 bases at V and 2 bases at J, with 19 bases between the two ends. From germline, CDR1 is GTSNPN and CDR2 SVGIG (reference sequence). CDR3 nucleotide sequence: TGTGCCTGGAGGGTCAATTACTTAGGGGACAACTATGGCTACACCTTC. It codes for CAWRVNYLGDNYGYTF.

The rearrangement uses TRBV29-1 and TRBJ2-1; D could derive from TRBD1 or TRBD2 (5 bases each). V lost 5 bases to trimming and J lost 3 bases, with 14 bases between them. In germline, CDR1 is SQVTM, CDR2 ANQGSEA. CDR3 length: 14 amino acids. This CDR3 reads CSVPKGTLYNEQFF. The DNA for the CDR3 is TGCAGCGTTCCCAAAGGGACCCTCTACAATGAGCAGTTCTTC.

The V call is TRBV21-1, the J call TRBJ2-7. TRBV21-1 is reported as a pseudogene. CDR3 length: 11 residues. The CDR3 spells CASSKGYEQYF. CDR3 DNA sequence: TGTGCCAGCAGCAAGGGTTACGAGCAGTACTTC.